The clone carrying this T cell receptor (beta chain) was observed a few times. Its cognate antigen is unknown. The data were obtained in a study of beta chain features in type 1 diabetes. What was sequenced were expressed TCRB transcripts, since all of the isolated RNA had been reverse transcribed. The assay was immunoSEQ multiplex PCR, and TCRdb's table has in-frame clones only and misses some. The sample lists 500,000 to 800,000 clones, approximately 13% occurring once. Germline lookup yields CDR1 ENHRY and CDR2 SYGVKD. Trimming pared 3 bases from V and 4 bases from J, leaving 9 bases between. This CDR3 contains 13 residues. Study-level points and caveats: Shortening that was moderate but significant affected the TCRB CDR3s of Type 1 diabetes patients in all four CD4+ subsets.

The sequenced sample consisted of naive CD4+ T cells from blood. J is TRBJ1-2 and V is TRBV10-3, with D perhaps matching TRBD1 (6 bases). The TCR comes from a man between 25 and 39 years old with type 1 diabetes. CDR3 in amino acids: CAISDGDTYGYTF. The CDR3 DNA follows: TGTGCCATCAGTGATGGGGACACCTATGGCTACACCTTC.